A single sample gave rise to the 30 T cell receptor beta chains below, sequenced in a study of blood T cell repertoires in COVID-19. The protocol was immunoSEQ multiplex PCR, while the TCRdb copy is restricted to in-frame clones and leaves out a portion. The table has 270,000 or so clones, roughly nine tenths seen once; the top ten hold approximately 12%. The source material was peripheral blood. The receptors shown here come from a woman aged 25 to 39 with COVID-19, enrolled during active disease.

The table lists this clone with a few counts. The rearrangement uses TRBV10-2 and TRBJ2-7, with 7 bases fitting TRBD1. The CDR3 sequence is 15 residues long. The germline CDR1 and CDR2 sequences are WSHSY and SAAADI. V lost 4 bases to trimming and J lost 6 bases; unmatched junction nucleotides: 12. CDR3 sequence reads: CASSGVTGLNGEQYF. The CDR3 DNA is TGCGCCAGCAGTGGTGTGACAGGGTTAAACGGCGAGCAGTACTTC.

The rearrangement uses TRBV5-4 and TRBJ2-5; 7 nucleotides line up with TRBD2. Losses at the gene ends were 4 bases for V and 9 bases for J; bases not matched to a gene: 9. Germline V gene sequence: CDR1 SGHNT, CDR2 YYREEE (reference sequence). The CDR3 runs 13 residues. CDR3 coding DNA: TGTGCCAGCAGCACCATGGGGGGGGAAGCCCAGTACTTC. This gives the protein CASSTMGGEAQYF.

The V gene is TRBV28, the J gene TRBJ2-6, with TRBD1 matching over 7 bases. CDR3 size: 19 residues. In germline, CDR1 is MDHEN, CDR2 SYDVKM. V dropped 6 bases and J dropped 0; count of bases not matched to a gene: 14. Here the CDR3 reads CASSPYTGALLSGANVLTF. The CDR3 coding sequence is TGTGCCAGCAGCCCTTATACAGGGGCCCTCCTCTCTGGGGCCAACGTCCTGACTTTC. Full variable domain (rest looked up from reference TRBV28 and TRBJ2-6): DVKVTQSSRYLVKRTGEKVFLECVQDMDHENMFWYRQDPGLGLRLIYFSYDVKMKEKGDIPEGYSVSREKKERFSLILESASTNQTSMYLCASSPYTGALLSGANVLTFGAGSRLTVL.

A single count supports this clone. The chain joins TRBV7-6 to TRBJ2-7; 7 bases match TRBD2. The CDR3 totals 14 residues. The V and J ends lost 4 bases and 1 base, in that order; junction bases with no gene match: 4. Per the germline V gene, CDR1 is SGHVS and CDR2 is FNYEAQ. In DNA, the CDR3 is TGTGCCAGCAGCTCCCTAGCGGCATCCTACGAGCAGTACTTC. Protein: CASSSLAASYEQYF.

The chain's CDR3 is CAWYQGGYGYTF. The DNA for the CDR3 is TGTGCCTGGTATCAGGGGGGCTATGGCTACACCTTC. The chain uses TRBV30 and TRBJ1-2; TRBD1 agrees at 7 bases. V gave up 5 bases and J gave up 4 bases; unmatched junction bases: 4. Per germline, CDR1 GTSNPN and CDR2 SVGIG (reference sequence). The CDR3 is made up of 12 amino acids.

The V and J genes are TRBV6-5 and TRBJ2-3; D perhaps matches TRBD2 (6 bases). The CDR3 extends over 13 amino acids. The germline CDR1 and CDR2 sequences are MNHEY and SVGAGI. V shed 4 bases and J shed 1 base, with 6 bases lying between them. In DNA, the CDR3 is TGTGCCAGCAGTTCTAGCGGCACAGATACGCAGTATTTT. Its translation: CASSSSGTDTQYF.

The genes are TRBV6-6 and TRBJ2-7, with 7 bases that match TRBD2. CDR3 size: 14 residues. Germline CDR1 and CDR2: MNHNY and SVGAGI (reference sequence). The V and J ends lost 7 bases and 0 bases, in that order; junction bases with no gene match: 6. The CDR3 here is CASNSGAPSYEQYF. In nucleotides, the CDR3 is TGTGCCAGCAACAGCGGGGCCCCCTCCTACGAGCAGTACTTC.

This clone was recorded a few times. CDR3 loop: CASSYNQRHGSNQPQHF. In DNA form, the CDR3 reads TGTGCCAGCAGTTACAACCAGAGACATGGGAGCAATCAGCCCCAGCATTTT. The chain couples TRBV6-2 or TRBV6-3 to TRBJ1-5, with D unresolved. Trimming cost V 2 bases and J 1 base, with 15 bases left between them. Germline V gene lookup returns CDR1 MNHEY and CDR2 SVGEGT. The CDR3 is made up of 17 amino acids.

CDR3 sequence (DNA): TGTGCCAGCAGCTTAGCTGGGGCGGAGACCCAGTACTTC. It encodes CASSLAGAETQYF. The chain has TRBV7-9 and TRBJ2-5; D might be TRBD1 (5 bases). This CDR3 comprises 13 residues. Trimming cost V 0 bases and J 5 bases, with 7 bases left between them. Germline V gives CDR1 SEHNR, CDR2 FQNEAQ (reference sequence). The entire variable domain, with the rest obtained from reference TRBV7-9 and TRBJ2-5, is as follows: DTGVSQNPRHKITKRGQNVTFRCDPISEHNRLYWYRQTLGQGPEFLTYFQNEAQLEKSRLLSDRFSAERPKGSFSTLEIQRTEQGDSAMYLCASSLAGAETQYFGPGTRLLVL.

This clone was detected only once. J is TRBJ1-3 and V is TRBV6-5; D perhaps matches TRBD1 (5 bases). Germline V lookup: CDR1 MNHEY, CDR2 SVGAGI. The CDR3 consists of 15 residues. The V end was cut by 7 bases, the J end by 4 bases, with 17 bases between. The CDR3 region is CASKGSGSRGNTIYF. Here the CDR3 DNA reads TGTGCCAGCAAGGGATCAGGGTCAAGAGGAAACACCATATATTTT.

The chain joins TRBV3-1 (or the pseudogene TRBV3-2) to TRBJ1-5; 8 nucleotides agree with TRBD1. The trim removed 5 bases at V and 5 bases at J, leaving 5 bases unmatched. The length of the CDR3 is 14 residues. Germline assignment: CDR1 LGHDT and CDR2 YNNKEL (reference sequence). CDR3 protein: CASSFGQGYQPQHF. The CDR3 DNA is TGTGCCAGCAGCTTCGGACAGGGATATCAGCCCCAGCATTTT.

The CDR3 spells CASSYLTGSEQYF. In DNA form, the CDR3 reads TGTGCCAGCAGTTACCTTACAGGGAGCGAGCAGTACTTC. The chain carries TRBV6-6 and TRBJ2-7; maybe TRBD1 (6 bases). The germline V gene encodes CDR1 MNHNY and CDR2 SVGAGI (reference sequence). The CDR3 sequence is 13 residues long. The V and J ends lost 2 bases and 6 bases respectively, with 11 bases between them.

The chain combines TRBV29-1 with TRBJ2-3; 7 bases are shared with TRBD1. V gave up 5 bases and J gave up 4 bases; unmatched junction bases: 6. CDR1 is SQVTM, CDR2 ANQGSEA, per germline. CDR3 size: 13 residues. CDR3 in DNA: TGCAGCGTTTCTTTGACAGGGCCAGATACGCAGTATTTT. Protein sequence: CSVSLTGPDTQYF.

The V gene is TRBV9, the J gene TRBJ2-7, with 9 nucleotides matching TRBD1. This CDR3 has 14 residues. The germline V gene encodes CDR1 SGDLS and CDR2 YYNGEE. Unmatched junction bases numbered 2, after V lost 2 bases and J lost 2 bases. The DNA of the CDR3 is TGTGCCAGCAGCGTGGACAGGGGAACCTACGAGCAGTACTTC. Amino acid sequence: CASSVDRGTYEQYF.

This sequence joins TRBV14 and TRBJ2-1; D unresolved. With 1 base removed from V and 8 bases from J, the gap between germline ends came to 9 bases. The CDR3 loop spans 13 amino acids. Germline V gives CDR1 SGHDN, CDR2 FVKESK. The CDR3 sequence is CASSQVFEHEQFF. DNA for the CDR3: TGTGCCAGCAGCCAAGTGTTCGAGCATGAGCAGTTCTTC. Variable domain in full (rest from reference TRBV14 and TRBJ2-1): EAGVTQFPSHSVIEKGQTVTLRCDPISGHDNLYWYRRVMGKEIKFLLHFVKESKQDESGMPNNRFLAERTGGTYSTLKVQPAELEDSGVYFCASSQVFEHEQFFGPGTRLTVL.

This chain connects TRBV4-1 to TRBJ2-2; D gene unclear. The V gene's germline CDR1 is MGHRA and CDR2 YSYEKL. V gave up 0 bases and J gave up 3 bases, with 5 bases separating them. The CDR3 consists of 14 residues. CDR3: CASSQETDTGELFF. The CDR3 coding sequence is TGCGCCAGCAGCCAAGAAACAGACACCGGGGAGCTGTTTTTT.

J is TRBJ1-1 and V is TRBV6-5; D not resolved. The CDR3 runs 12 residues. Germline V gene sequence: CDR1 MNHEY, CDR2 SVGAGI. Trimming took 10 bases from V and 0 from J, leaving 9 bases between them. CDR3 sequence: CATTGLNTEAFF. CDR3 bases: TGTGCCACAACCGGGTTGAACACTGAAGCTTTCTTT.

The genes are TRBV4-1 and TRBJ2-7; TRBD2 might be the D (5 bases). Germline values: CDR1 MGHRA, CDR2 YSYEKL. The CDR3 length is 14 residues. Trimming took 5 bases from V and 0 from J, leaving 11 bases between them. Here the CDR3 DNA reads TGCGCCAGCAGCTCCGAGGGTTCCTCCTACGAGCAGTACTTC. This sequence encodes CASSSEGSSYEQYF.

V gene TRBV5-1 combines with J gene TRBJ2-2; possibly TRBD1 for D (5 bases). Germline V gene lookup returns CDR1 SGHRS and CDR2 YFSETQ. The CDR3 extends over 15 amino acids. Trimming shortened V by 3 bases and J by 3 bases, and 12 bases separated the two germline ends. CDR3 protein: CASSSGAGHTGELFF. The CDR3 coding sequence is TGCGCCAGCAGCTCAGGTGCAGGGCACACCGGGGAGCTGTTTTTT.

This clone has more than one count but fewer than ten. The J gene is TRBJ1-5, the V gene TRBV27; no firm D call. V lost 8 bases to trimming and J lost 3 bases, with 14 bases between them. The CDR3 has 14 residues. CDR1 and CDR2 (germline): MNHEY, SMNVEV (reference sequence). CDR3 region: CASGRGADNQPQHF. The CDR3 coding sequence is TGTGCCAGCGGACGGGGAGCCGACAATCAGCCCCAGCATTTT.

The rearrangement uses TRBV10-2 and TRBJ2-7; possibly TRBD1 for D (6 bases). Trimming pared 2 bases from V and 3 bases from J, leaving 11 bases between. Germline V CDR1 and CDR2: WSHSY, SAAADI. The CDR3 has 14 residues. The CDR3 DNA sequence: TGCGCCAGCAGTGAGGTGAGGGGGATCTACGAGCAGTACTTC. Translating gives CASSEVRGIYEQYF.

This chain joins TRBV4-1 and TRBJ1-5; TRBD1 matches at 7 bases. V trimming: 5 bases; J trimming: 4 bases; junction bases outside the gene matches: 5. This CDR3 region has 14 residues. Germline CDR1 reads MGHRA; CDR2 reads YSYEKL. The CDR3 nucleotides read TGCGCCAGCAGCAACAGACAGGGTAATCAGCCCCAGCATTTT. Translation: CASSNRQGNQPQHF.

This CDR3 is CAWSVRAGRQKLFF. The DNA of the CDR3 is TGTGCCTGGAGTGTTCGGGCAGGGAGGCAAAAACTGTTTTTT. The chain is built from TRBV30 and TRBJ1-4; D possibly corresponds to TRBD1 (5 bases). The CDR3 is 14 residues long. Trimming left V 0 bases short and J 9 bases short, with 14 bases between. Germline CDR1 and CDR2: GTSNPN and SVGIG (reference sequence).

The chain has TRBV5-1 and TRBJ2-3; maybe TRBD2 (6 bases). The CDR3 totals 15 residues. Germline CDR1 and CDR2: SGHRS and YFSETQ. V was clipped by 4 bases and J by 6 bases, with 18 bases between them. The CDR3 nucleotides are TGCGCCAGCAGCATATTTGGAGGGTCCGAGGATACGCAGTATTTT. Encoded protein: CASSIFGGSEDTQYF.

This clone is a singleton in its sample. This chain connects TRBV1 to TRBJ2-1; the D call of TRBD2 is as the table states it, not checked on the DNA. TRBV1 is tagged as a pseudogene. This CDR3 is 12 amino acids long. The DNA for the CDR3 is TGCACTCCCCTCAGGGAGGGGAATGAGCAGTTCTTC. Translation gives CTPLREGNEQFF.

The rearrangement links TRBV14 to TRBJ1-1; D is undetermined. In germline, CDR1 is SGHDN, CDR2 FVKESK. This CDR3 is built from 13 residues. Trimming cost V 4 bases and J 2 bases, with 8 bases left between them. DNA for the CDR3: TGTGCCAGCAGCCGGGAGCTAAACACTGAAGCTTTCTTT. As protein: CASSRELNTEAFF.

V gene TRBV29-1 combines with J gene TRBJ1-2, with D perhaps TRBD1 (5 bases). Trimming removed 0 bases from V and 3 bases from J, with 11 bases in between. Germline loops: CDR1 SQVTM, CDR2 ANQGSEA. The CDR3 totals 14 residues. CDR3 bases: TGCAGCGTTGAAGATACCCAGGGCCACTATGGCTACACCTTC. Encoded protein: CSVEDTQGHYGYTF. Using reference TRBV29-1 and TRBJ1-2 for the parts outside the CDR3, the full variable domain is SAVISQKPSRDICQRGTSLTIQCQVDSQVTMMFWYRQQPGQSLTLIATANQGSEATYESGFVIDKFPISRPNLTFSTLTVSNMSPEDSSIYLCSVEDTQGHYGYTFGSGTRLTVV.

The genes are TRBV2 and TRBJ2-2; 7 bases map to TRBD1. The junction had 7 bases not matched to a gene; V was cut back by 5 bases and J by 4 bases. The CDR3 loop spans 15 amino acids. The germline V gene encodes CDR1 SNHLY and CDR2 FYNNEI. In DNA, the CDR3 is TGTGCCAGCAGTCCCGGGACAGCCTTCACCGGGGAGCTGTTTTTT. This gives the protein CASSPGTAFTGELFF.

This CDR3 reads CASSKRMAGGEETQYF. CDR3 DNA sequence: TGTGCCAGCAGCAAAAGGATGGCGGGGGGGGAGGAGACCCAGTACTTC. This chain links TRBV21-1 with TRBJ2-5; no DNA check was done on the table's D call, TRBD2. TRBV21-1 is a pseudogene segment. CDR3 length: 16 amino acids.

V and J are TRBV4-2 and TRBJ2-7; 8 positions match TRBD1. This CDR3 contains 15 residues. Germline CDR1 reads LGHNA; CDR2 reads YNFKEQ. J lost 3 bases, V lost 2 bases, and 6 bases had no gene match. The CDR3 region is CASSQPDRGLYEQYF. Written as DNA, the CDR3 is TGTGCCAGCAGCCAACCAGACAGGGGCCTCTACGAGCAGTACTTC.